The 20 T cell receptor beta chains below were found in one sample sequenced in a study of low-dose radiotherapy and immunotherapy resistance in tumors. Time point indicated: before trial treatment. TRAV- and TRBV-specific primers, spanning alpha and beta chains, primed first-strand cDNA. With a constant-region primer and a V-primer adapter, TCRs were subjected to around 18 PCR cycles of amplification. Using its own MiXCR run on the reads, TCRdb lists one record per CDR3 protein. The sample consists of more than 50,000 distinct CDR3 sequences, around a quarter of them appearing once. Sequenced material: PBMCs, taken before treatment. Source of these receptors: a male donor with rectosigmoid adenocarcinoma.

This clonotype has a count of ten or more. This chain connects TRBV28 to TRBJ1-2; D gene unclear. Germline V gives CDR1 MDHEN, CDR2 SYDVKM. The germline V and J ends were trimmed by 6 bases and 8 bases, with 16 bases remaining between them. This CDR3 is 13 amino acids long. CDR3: CASRPGGLGGYTF. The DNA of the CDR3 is TGTGCCAGCAGACCCGGTGGGTTGGGGGGCTACACCTTC.

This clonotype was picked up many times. This CDR3 is CASSPRVGVTYEQYF. CDR3 DNA sequence: TGTGCCAGCTCACCACGGGTAGGGGTAACCTACGAGCAGTACTTC. The V gene is TRBV18, the J gene TRBJ2-7, with a weak D call TRBD1 (5 bases). Trimming pared 1 base from V and 2 bases from J, leaving 12 bases between. The germline V gene has CDR1 KGHSH and CDR2 LQKENI. CDR3 size: 15 residues.

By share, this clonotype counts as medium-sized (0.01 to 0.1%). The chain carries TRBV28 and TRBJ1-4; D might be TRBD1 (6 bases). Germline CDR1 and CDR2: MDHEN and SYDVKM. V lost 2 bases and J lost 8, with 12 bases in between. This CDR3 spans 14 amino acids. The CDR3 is CASSLPQGDEKLFF. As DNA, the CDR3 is TGTGCCAGCAGTTTACCACAGGGTGACGAAAAACTGTTTTTT.

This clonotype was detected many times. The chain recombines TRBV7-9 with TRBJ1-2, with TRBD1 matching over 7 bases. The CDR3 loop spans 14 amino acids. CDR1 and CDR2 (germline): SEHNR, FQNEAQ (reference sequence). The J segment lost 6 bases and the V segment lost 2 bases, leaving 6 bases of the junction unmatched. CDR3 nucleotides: TGTGCCAGCAGCTTATTTGGGACAGACCATGGCTACACCTTC. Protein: CASSLFGTDHGYTF. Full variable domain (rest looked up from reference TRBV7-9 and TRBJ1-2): DTGVSQNPRHKITKRGQNVTFRCDPISEHNRLYWYRQTLGQGPEFLTYFQNEAQLEKSRLLSDRFSAERPKGSFSTLEIQRTEQGDSAMYLCASSLFGTDHGYTFGSGTRLTVV.

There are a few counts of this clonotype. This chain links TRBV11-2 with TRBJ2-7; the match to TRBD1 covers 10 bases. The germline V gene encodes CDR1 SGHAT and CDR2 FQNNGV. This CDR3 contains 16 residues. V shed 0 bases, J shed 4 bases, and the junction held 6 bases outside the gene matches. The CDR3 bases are TGTGCCAGCAGCTTAGACCCGGGACAGGGGTTATACGAGCAGTACTTC. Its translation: CASSLDPGQGLYEQYF.

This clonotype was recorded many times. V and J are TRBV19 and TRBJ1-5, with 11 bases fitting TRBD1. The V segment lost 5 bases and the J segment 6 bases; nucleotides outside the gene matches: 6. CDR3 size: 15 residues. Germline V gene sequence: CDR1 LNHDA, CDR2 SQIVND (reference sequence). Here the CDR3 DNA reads TGTGCCAGTAGTTCGGGACAGGGGGGCACTCAGCCCCAGCATTTT. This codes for CASSSGQGGTQPQHF.

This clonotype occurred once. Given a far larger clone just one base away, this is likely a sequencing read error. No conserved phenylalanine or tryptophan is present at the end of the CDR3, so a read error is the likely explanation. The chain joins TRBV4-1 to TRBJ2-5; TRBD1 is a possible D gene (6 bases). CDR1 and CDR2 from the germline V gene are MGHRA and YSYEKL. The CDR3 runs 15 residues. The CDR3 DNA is TGTGCCAGCAGCCAAGAAGGCCCAGGGGAGGAGACCCAGTACTCC. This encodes CASSQEGPGEETQYS.

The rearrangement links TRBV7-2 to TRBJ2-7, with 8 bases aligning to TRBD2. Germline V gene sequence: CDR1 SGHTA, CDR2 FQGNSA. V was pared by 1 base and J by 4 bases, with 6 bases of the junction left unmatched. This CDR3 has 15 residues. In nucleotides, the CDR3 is TGTGCCAGCAGCTTAGAACTAGCGGAGACATACGAGCAGTACTTC. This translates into CASSLELAETYEQYF.

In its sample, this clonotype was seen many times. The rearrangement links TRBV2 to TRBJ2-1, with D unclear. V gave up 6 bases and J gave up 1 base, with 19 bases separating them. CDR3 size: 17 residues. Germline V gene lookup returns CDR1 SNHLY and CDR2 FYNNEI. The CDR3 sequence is CASRDQKIRLSYNEQFF. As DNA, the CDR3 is TGTGCCAGCAGGGATCAAAAGATCCGCCTTTCCTACAATGAGCAGTTCTTC.

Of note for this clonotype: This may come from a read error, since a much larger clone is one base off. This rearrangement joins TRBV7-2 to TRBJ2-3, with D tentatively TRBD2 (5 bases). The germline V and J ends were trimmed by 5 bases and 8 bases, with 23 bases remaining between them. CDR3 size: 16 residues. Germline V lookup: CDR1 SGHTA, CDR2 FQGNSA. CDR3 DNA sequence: TGTGCCAGCAGCCCTATGGAGTTAGCGCCAAGCGGTACGCAGTATTTT. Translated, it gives CASSPMELAPSGTQYF.

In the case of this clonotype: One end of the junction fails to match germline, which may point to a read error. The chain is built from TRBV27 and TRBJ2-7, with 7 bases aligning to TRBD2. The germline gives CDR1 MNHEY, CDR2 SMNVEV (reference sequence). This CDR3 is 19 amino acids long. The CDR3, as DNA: TGCACCAGCAGTTTAACTGGAGCGGGGCCCTTACGGAGCTCCTACGTGCAGTACTTC. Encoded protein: CTSSLTGAGPLRSSYVQYF.

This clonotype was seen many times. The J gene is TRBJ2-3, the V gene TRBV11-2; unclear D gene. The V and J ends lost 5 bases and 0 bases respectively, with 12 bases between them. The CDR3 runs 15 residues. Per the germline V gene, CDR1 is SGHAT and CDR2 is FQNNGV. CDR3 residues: CASSLGVGSTDTQYF. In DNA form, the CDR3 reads TGTGCCAGCAGCCTTGGGGTGGGGAGCACAGATACGCAGTATTTT.

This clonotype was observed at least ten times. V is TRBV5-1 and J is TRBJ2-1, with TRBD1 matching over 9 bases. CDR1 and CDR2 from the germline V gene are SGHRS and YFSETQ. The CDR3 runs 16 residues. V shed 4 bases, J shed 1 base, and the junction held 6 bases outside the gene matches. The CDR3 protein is CASSVTGTGSYNEQFF. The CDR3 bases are TGCGCCAGCAGCGTCACCGGGACAGGGTCCTACAATGAGCAGTTCTTC.

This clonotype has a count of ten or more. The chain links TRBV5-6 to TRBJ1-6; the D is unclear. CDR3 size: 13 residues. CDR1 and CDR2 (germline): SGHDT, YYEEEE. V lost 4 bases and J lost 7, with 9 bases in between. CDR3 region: CASSGRGNSPLHF. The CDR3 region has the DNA TGTGCCAGCAGCGGACGTGGAAATTCACCCCTCCACTTT.

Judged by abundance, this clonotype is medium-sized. As DNA, the CDR3 is TGTGCCAGCAGGTGGTCGGCGGGTTCGTACCAAGAGACCCAGTACTTC. Translation gives CASRWSAGSYQETQYF. The V call is TRBV11-2, the J call TRBJ2-5, with D perhaps TRBD2 (5 bases). CDR1 SGHAT and CDR2 FQNNGV come from the germline V gene. V lost 6 bases and J 0 bases, leaving 17 bases between the germline ends. CDR3 length equals 16 residues.

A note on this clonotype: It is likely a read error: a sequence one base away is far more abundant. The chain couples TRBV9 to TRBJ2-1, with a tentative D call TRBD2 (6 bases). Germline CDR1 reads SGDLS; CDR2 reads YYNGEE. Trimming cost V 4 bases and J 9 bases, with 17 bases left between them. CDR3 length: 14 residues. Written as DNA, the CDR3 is TGTGCCAGCAGCCAAGCTTCGGGAGTGGGTGAGCAGTTCTTC. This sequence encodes CASSQASGVGEQFF.

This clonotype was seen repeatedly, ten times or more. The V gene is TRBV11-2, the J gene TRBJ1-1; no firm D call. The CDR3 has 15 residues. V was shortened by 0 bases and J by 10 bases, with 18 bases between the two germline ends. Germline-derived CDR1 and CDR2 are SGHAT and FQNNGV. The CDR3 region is CASSLDRTGNDGAFF. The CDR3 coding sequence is TGTGCCAGCAGCTTAGATCGAACGGGGAATGATGGAGCTTTCTTT.

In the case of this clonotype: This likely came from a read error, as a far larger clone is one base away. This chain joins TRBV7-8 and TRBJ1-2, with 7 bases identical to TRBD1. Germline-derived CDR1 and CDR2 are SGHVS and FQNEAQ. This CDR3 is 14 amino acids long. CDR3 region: CDSSHRGGIYGYTF. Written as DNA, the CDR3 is TGTGACAGCAGCCACAGAGGGGGCATCTATGGCTACACCTTC.

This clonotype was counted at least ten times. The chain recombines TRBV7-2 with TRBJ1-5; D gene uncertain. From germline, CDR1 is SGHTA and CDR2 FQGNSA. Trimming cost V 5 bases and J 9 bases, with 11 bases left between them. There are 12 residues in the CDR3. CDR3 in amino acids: CASSPLYGPQHF. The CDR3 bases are TGTGCCAGCAGCCCCCTTTATGGGCCCCAGCATTTT. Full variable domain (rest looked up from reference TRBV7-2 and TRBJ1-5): GAGVSQSPSNKVTEKGKDVELRCDPISGHTALYWYRQSLGQGLEFLIYFQGNSAPDKSGLPSDRFSAERTGGSVSTLTIQRTQQEDSAVYLCASSPLYGPQHFGDGTRLSIL.

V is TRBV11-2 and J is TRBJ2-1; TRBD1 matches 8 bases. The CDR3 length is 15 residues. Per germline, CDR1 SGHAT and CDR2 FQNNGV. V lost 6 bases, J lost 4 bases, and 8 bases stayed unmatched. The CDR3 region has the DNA TGTGCCAGCAGTGCCAGGGGGCGAAAGTACAATGAGCAGTTCTTC. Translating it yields CASSARGRKYNEQFF.